A few counts support the clone carrying this TCR beta chain. This sample stems from a study of blood T cell repertoires in COVID-19. As for the study in general: COVID-19 samples from acute and convalescent phases originated in the United States, Italy and Spain. From T cells, B-cell-depleted T cells, or PBMCs came the material, which was cDNA or gDNA.

Assay used: immunoSEQ multiplex PCR; TCRdb lists only in-frame clones, some missing. The table includes fewer than 300,000 clones, 88% detected once. The CDR3 runs 15 residues. J was trimmed by 4 bases and V by 5 bases; bases with no gene match: 9. Germline-derived CDR1 and CDR2 are MNHEY and SMNVEV (reference sequence). The rearrangement links TRBV27 to TRBJ2-7, with 9 bases identical to TRBD1. The sequenced material came from PBMCs or T cells enriched from blood (not recorded which). This TCR derives from a woman in her thirties or forties with acute COVID-19. CDR3 loop: CASSLRGQGFYEQYF. DNA for the CDR3: TGTGCCAGCAGTCTCAGGGGACAGGGTTTTTACGAGCAGTACTTC.